What follows is one T cell receptor beta chain and its context. V was clipped by 3 bases and J by 4 bases, with 5 bases between them. The germline CDR1 and CDR2 sequences are DFQATT and SNEGSKA (reference sequence). This CDR3 spans 11 amino acids. The data are from a study of T cell changes during pregnancy in multiple sclerosis. Only in-frame clones appear in the TCRdb table, and some are missing; sequencing was by immunoSEQ multiplex PCR. The sample yields 90,000 to 100,000 clones, approximately 92% seen once. The sequencing used peripheral blood, collected in the first trimester of pregnancy. The source is a female donor with multiple sclerosis, enrolled in a pregnancy study. The chain recombines TRBV20-1 with TRBJ2-3; no clear D. CDR3 in amino acids: CSARFADTQYF. The CDR3 DNA follows: TGCAGTGCTAGGTTCGCAGATACGCAGTATTTT.